These T cell receptor beta chains were read from a single sample in a study of blood T cell repertoires in COVID-19. Assay used: immunoSEQ multiplex PCR; TCRdb lists only in-frame clones, some missing. The data contain more than 95,000 clones, 70% to 90% of them singletons. The source material was peripheral blood. These receptors were obtained from a woman of 80 years or more with acute or convalescent COVID-19. CDR3s include the opening cysteine and the closing phenylalanine or tryptophan. A D gene is named only where the DNA matches it firmly. Some rows mark clone size as missing; the rest say once, few, many or name a class of expanded clone.

V	D	J	size	DNA	CDR3
TRBV18	TRBD1	TRBJ2-3	NA	TGTGCCAGCTCACTCCGACAGGGCTTTCCTAGCACAGATACGCAGTATTTT	CASSLRQGFPSTDTQYF
TRBV6-5	NA	TRBJ2-1	NA	TGTGCCAGCGGGGCATACTACCAATACAATGAGCAGTTCTTC	CASGAYYQYNEQFF
TRBV9	TRBD2	TRBJ2-3	NA	TGTGCCAGCAGCGTAGCTTGGAGCGGGGGACCCAGCACAGATACGCAGTATTTT	CASSVAWSGGPSTDTQYF
TRBV9	NA	TRBJ2-7	few	TGTGCCAGCAGCGTAGGAGGACAATCTGCTACCTACGAGCAGTACTTC	CASSVGGQSATYEQYF
TRBV7-6	TRBD1	TRBJ2-7	NA	TGTGCCAGCTCCGCAGCAGGGGGCAACGAGCAGTACTTC	CASSAAGGNEQYF
TRBV6-5	TRBD1	TRBJ1-2	once	TGTGCCAGCAGTATGACAGGGGAGTTCTATGGCTACACCTTC	CASSMTGEFYGYTF
TRBV28	TRBD1	TRBJ2-1	NA	TGTGCCAGCAGCCTGGACAGGGGTGCCTACAATGAGCAGTTCTTC	CASSLDRGAYNEQFF
TRBV11-1	TRBD1	TRBJ1-4	NA	TGTGCCAGCAGCTCCGACAGGGTTGAAGCCGAAAAACTGTTTTTT	CASSSDRVEAEKLFF
TRBV3-1/TRBV3-2	TRBD1	TRBJ1-6	NA	TGTGCCAGCAGCCTTGGACAGGGAACCCTCCACTTT	CASSLGQGTLHF
TRBV12-3/TRBV12-4	NA	TRBJ2-3	NA	TGTGCCAGCAGTTTAGAGCGTACGCAGTATTTT	CASSLERTQYF
TRBV5-6	TRBD1	TRBJ2-7	NA	TGTGCCAGCAGCCCCTTCAGGACAGGGGCCGCCTACGAGCAGTACTTC	CASSPFRTGAAYEQYF
TRBV6-5	NA	TRBJ1-2	NA	TGTGCCAGCAGCGAGGGACTGAGCTATGGCTACACCTTC	CASSEGLSYGYTF
TRBV9	TRBD2	TRBJ2-7	NA	TGTGCCAGCAGCGTAGCGGAGGGGAGGGACGAGCAGTACTTC	CASSVAEGRDEQYF
TRBV3-1/TRBV3-2	TRBD1	TRBJ2-5	NA	TGTGCCAGCAGCCAAGTAGGGCAGGGGGCGAAAGAGACCCAGTACTTC	CASSQVGQGAKETQYF
TRBV7-9	NA	TRBJ1-1	once	TGTGCCAGCAGCCAGACCCAGGGGGCTTTCTTT	CASSQTQGAFF
TRBV5-1	TRBD1	TRBJ1-2	few	TGCGCCAGCAGCACGACAGGGGACTCTGGCTACACCTTC	CASSTTGDSGYTF